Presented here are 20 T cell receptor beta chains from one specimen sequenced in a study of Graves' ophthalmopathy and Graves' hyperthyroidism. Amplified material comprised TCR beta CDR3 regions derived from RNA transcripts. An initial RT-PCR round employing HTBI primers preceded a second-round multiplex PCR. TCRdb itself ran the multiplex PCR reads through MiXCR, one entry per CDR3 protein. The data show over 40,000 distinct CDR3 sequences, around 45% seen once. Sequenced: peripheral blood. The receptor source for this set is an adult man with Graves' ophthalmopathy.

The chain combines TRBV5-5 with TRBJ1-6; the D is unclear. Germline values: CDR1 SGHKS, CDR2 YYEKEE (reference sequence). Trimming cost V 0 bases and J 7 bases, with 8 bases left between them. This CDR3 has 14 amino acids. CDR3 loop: CASSLGRTNSPLHF. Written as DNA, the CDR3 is TGTGCCAGCAGCTTGGGACGTACGAATTCACCCCTCCACTTT.

The CDR3 region has the DNA TGTGCCAGCAGCTTGGGGGTTCAGGGGACCACCGGGGAGCTGTTTTTT. Its protein product is CASSLGVQGTTGELFF. The chain carries TRBV7-6 and TRBJ2-2, with a tentative D call TRBD1 (6 bases). Germline assignment: CDR1 SGHVS and CDR2 FNYEAQ. There are 16 residues in the CDR3. V lost 3 bases to trimming and J lost 4 bases, with 15 bases between them.

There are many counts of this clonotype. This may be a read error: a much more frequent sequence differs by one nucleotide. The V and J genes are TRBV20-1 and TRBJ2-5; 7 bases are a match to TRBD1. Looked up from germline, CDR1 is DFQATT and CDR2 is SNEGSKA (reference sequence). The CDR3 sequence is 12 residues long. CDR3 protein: CSARTGPGTQCF. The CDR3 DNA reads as TGCAGTGCTAGGACAGGGCCAGGGACCCAGTGCTTC.

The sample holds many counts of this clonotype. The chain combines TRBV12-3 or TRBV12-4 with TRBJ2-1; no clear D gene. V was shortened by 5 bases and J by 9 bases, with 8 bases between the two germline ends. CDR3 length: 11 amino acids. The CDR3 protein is CASSPRSEQFF. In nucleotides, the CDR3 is TGTGCCAGCAGTCCTCGGAGTGAGCAGTTCTTC.

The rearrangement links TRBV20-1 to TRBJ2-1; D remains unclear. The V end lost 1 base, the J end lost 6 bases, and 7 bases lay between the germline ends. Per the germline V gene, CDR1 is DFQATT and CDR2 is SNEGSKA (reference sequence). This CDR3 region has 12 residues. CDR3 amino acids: CSARGTLNEQFF. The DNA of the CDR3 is TGCAGTGCTAGAGGTACTCTCAATGAGCAGTTCTTC.

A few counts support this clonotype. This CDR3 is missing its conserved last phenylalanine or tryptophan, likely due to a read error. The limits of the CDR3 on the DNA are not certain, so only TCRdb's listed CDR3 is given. The CDR3 region is CATSDFRGTY. The rearrangement links TRBV24-1 to TRBJ2-7. The CDR3 has 10 amino acids, counting both end residues. Germline lookup yields CDR1 KGHDR and CDR2 SFDVKD.

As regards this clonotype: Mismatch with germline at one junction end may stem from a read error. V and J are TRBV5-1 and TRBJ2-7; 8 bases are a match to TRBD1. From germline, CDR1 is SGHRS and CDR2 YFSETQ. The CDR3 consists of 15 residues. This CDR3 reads CVSTVQTGVSYGQYF. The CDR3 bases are TGCGTCAGCACGGTTCAGACAGGGGTCTCCTACGGGCAGTACTTC.

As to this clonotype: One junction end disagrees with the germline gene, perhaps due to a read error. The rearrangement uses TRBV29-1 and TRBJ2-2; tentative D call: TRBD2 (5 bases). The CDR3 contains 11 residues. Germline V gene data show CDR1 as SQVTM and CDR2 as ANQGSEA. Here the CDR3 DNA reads TGCAGCGTTGTTTTCGCCGGGGAGATGTTTTTT. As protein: CSVVFAGEMFF.

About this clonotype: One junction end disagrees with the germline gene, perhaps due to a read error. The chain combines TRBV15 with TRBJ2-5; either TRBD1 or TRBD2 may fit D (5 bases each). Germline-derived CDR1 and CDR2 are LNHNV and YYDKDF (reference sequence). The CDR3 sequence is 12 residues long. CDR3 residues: CATSRDSGTRYF. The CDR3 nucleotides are TGTGCCACCAGCAGAGATTCGGGGACCCGGTACTTC.

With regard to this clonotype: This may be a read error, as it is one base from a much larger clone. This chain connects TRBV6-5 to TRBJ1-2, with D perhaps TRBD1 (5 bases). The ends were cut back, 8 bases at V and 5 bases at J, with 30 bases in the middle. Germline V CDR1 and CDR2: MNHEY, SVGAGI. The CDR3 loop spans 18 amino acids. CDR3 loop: CASFYWGLGGGREYGYTF. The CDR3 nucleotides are TGTGCCAGCTTCTATTGGGGGTTGGGGGGTGGACGGGAGTATGGCTACACCTTC.

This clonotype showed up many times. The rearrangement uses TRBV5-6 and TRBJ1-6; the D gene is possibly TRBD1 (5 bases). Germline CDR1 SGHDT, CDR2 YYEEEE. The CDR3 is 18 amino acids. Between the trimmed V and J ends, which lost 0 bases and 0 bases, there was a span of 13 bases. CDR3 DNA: TGTGCCAGCAGCTTGGCCTGGGCAGGGAGCTCCTATAATTCACCCCTCCACTTT. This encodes CASSLAWAGSSYNSPLHF. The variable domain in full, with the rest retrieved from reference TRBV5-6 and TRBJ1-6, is DAGVTQSPTHLIKTRGQQVTLRCSPKSGHDTVSWYQQALGQGPQFIFQYYEEEERQRGNFPDRFSGHQFPNYSSELNVNALLLGDSALYLCASSLAWAGSSYNSPLHFGNGTRLTVT.

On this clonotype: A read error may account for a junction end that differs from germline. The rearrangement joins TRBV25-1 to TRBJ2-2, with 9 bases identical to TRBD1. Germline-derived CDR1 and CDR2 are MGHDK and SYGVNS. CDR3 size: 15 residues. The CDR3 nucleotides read TGTGCCAGCAGTGGCCGACAGGGGGGTACCGGGGAGCTGCTTTTT. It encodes CASSGRQGGTGELLF. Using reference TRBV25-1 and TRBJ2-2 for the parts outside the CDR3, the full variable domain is EADIYQTPRYLVIGTGKKITLECSQTMGHDKMYWYQQDPGMELHLIHYSYGVNSTEKGDLSSESTVSRIRTEHFPLTLESARPSHTSQYLCASSGRQGGTGELLFGEGSRLTVL.

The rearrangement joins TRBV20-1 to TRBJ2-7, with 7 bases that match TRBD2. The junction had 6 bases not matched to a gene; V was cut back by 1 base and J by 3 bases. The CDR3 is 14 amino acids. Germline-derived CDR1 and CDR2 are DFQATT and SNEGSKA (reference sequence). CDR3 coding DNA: TGCAGTGCTAGAGTTCCTAGCGGACACTACGAGCAGTACTTC. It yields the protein CSARVPSGHYEQYF.

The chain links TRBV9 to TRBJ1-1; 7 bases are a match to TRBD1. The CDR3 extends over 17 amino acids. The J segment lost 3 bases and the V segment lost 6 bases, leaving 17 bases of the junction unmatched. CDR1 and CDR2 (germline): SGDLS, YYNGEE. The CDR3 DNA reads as TGTGCCAGCAAATTCGGTGTCAGGGGGGGACGGGACACTGAAGCTTTCTTT. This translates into CASKFGVRGGRDTEAFF.

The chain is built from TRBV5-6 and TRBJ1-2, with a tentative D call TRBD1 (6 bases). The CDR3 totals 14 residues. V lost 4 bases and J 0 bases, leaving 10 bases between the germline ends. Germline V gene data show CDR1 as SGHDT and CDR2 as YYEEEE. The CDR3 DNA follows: TGTGCCAGCAGCGGGAGGGGGTCTAACTATGGCTACACCTTC. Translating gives CASSGRGSNYGYTF.

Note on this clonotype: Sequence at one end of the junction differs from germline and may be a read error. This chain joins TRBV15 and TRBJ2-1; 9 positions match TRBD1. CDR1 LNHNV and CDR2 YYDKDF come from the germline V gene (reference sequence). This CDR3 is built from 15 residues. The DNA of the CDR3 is TGTGCCATCAGCAGACAGGGGGAGGGGGCTAATGAGCAGTTCTTT. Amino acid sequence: CAISRQGEGANEQFF.

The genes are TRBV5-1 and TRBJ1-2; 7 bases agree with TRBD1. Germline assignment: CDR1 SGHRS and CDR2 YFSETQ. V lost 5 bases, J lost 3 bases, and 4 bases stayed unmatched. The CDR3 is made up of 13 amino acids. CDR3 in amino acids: CASRPGQDYGYTF. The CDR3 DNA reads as TGCGCCAGCAGGCCCGGACAGGACTATGGCTACACCTTC.

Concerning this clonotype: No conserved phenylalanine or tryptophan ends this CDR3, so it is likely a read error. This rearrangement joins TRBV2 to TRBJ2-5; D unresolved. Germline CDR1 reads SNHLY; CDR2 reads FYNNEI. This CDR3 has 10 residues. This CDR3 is CASNELIQYL. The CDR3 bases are TGTGCCAGCAATGAACTAATCCAGTACCTC.

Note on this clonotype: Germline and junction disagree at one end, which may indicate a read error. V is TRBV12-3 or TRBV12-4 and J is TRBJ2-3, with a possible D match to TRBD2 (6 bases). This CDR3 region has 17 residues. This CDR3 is CTSSLIPLPSAQDTQYF. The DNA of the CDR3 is TGTACCAGCAGTTTAATACCGCTCCCTAGCGCCCAAGATACGCAGTATTTT.

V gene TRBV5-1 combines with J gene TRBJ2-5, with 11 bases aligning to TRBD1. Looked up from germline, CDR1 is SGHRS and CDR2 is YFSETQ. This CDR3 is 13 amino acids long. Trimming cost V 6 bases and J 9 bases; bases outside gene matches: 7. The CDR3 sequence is CASTQPGQGAQYF. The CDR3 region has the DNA TGCGCCAGCACCCAGCCGGGACAGGGGGCCCAGTACTTC.